The 19 T cell receptor beta chains below all came from one sample that was sequenced in a study of early T cells in non-severe SARS-CoV-2 infection. TCRdb processed the 5' RACE reads anew with MiXCR; each CDR3 protein has one entry. The sample lists approximately 62,000 distinct CDR3 sequences, roughly 12% occurring once. Material for sequencing was whole blood. These receptor sequences come from an adult who was a healthcare worker with PCR-confirmed SARS-CoV-2 infection or an uninfected control (not recorded which).

This clonotype appeared a few times. CDR3 DNA sequence: TGCAGCGTTGACAGGGCCTCTGACTATGGCTACACCTTC. Residues: CSVDRASDYGYTF. The V and J genes are TRBV29-1 and TRBJ1-2, with TRBD1 as a possible D gene (5 bases). Trimming removed 3 bases from V and 3 bases from J, with 11 bases in between. This CDR3 region has 13 residues. The germline gives CDR1 SQVTM, CDR2 ANQGSEA.

This clonotype was found many times. The rearrangement joins TRBV6-5 to TRBJ2-7; 12 nucleotides match TRBD1. Germline V gene lookup returns CDR1 MNHEY and CDR2 SVGAGI. Germline trimming cut 2 bases from V and 5 bases from J; bases unmatched to any gene: 10. This CDR3 has 17 amino acids. CDR3 DNA sequence: TGTGCCAGCAGTTACAGATATGGGACAGGGGGCATAAACGAGCAGTACTTC. Its translation is CASSYRYGTGGINEQYF.

This chain links TRBV5-1 with TRBJ2-7; D tentatively reads TRBD1 or TRBD2 (5 bases each). This CDR3 region has 14 residues. V lost 5 bases to trimming and J lost 3 bases, with 15 bases between them. Germline lookup yields CDR1 SGHRS and CDR2 YFSETQ. The CDR3 sequence: CASRPQGRGYEQYF. The CDR3 nucleotides are TGCGCCAGCAGACCCCAGGGACGGGGCTACGAGCAGTACTTC.

This clonotype was detected a few times. The chain has TRBV12-3 or TRBV12-4 and TRBJ1-1; tentative D call: TRBD1 (5 bases). The CDR3 length is 12 residues. The V and J ends lost 5 bases and 8 bases respectively, with 12 bases between them. CDR3 in DNA: TGTGCCAGCAGTCCCTCCGGGACCGAAGCTTTCTTT. Translation: CASSPSGTEAFF.

CDR3 nucleotide sequence: TGTGCCAGCAGCCAAGATCTACAGGTTAATGAAAAACTGTTTTTT. Protein: CASSQDLQVNEKLFF. The chain uses TRBV3-1 and TRBJ1-4; possible D gene TRBD1, 5 bases. Per germline, CDR1 LGHDT and CDR2 YNNKEL (reference sequence). The CDR3 length is 15 residues. V was clipped by 0 bases and J by 4 bases, with 9 bases between them.

The CDR3 here is CSVAGLAGRETQYF. DNA of the CDR3: TGCAGCGTCGCGGGACTAGCGGGTCGAGAGACCCAGTACTTC. The V call is TRBV29-1, the J call TRBJ2-5; the match to TRBD2 covers 12 bases. This CDR3 is built from 14 residues. V lost 6 bases and J lost 4; bases outside the gene matches: 6. Germline assignment: CDR1 SQVTM and CDR2 ANQGSEA.

Many counts were recorded for this clonotype. J is TRBJ2-1 and V is TRBV27; 8 bases agree with TRBD2. V was clipped by 5 bases and J by 10 bases; unmatched bases: 13. This CDR3 spans 15 amino acids. Germline V lookup: CDR1 MNHEY, CDR2 SMNVEV (reference sequence). The CDR3 coding sequence is TGTGCCAGCAGTCTCAGCGGGAGTTATGGGGAAGAGCAGTTCTTC. Translation gives CASSLSGSYGEEQFF.

The chain is built from TRBV29-1 and TRBJ2-3; D is unclear. There are 11 residues in the CDR3. The V gene lost 6 bases and the J gene lost 3 bases, with 7 bases spanning the gap. Germline-derived CDR1 and CDR2 are SQVTM and ANQGSEA. The CDR3 coding sequence is TGCAGCGTCTTGGCTACAGATACGCAGTATTTT. As protein: CSVLATDTQYF.

The chain has TRBV12-3 or TRBV12-4 and TRBJ1-2; the D is unclear. This CDR3 is 12 amino acids long. The V and J ends lost 1 base and 6 bases respectively, with 6 bases between them. CDR3 coding DNA: TGTGCCAGCAGTTTAGACTGGGATGGCTACACCTTC. It is translated as CASSLDWDGYTF.

This clonotype was seen many times. V usage is TRBV20-1 and J usage is TRBJ1-1; the D gene is possibly TRBD1 (5 bases). This CDR3 region has 14 residues. Germline V lookup: CDR1 DFQATT, CDR2 SNEGSKA (reference sequence). V was pared by 0 bases and J by 5 bases, with 13 bases between. The CDR3 nucleotides are TGCAGTGCTAGAGATCAGGGCAGAGAAACTGAAGCTTTCTTT. It yields the protein CSARDQGRETEAFF.

This clonotype was observed many times. V is TRBV6-4 and J is TRBJ2-1; the match to TRBD1 covers 7 bases. Unmatched junction bases numbered 2, after V lost 5 bases and J lost 4 bases. Germline CDR1 and CDR2: MRHNA and SNTAGT. The CDR3 has 13 amino acids. As DNA, the CDR3 is TGTGCCAGCAGTCGGGACAGATACAATGAGCAGTTCTTC. Protein product: CASSRDRYNEQFF.

With respect to this clonotype: With a much larger clone just one base away, this may be a read error. J is TRBJ2-1 and V is TRBV12-2; the DNA was not compared with TRBD2, the D call given in the table. TRBV12-2 is noted as a pseudogene. CDR3 length: 16 residues. The CDR3 sequence is CASRLGTSGAYNGQFF. CDR3 DNA sequence: TGTGCAAGTCGCTTGGGGACTAGCGGGGCCTACAATGGGCAGTTCTTC.

The table lists this clonotype with many counts. V gene TRBV20-1 combines with J gene TRBJ2-6; D may be TRBD1 (6 bases). V lost 3 bases and J lost 0, with 12 bases in between. There are 16 residues in the CDR3. The V gene's germline CDR1 is DFQATT and CDR2 SNEGSKA (reference sequence). The CDR3 coding sequence is TGCAGTGCTAGCCCCAGGGGTCCCTCTGGGGCCAACGTCCTGACTTTC. Translating gives CSASPRGPSGANVLTF.

V is TRBV20-1 and J is TRBJ1-1; weak D call: TRBD1 (5 bases). Germline V gene lookup returns CDR1 DFQATT and CDR2 SNEGSKA (reference sequence). The CDR3 runs 13 residues. Trimming removed 5 bases from V and 8 bases from J, with 18 bases in between. In DNA form, the CDR3 reads TGCAGTGCTCCACGCTCGAGGGGCGTAGAAGCTTTCTTT. Protein: CSAPRSRGVEAFF.

This clonotype was recorded at least ten times. The chain combines TRBV6-4 with TRBJ2-3; D unresolved. This CDR3 region has 13 residues. The germline gives CDR1 MRHNA, CDR2 SNTAGT. Trimming took 2 bases from V and 2 from J, leaving 5 bases between them. CDR3 nucleotide sequence: TGTGCCAGCAGTGACAAATCCACAGATACGCAGTATTTT. This encodes CASSDKSTDTQYF.

This sequence joins TRBV12-5 and TRBJ2-4; TRBD1 matches at 7 bases. Germline V lookup: CDR1 LGHNT, CDR2 FRNRAP. Trimming removed 6 bases from V and 0 bases from J; junction bases left unmatched: 8. This CDR3 spans 16 amino acids. CDR3: CASGHLHRGAKNIQYF. In nucleotides, the CDR3 is TGTGCTAGTGGCCACCTACACAGGGGAGCCAAAAACATTCAGTACTTC.

The rearrangement joins TRBV4-2 to TRBJ2-1, with 9 bases lining up with TRBD1. Per the germline V gene, CDR1 is LGHNA and CDR2 is YNFKEQ. With 3 bases clipped from V and 4 bases from J, the junction kept 7 bases outside the gene matches. The CDR3 extends over 16 amino acids. In DNA, the CDR3 is TGTGCCAGCAGCCAGGGAACAGGGGGCGATTACAATGAGCAGTTCTTC. It specifies CASSQGTGGDYNEQFF.

At least ten counts were recorded for this clonotype. The chain employs TRBV6-2 or TRBV6-3 and TRBJ1-1, with 9 positions matching TRBD1. Germline loops: CDR1 MNHEY, CDR2 SVGEGT. This CDR3 region has 14 residues. The ends lost 6 bases at V and 4 bases at J; junction bases unmatched: 6. CDR3 in DNA: TGTGCCAGCAGCACACAGGGGGCCGGCACTGAAGCTTTCTTT. It codes for CASSTQGAGTEAFF.

This clonotype has a handful of counts. This chain uses TRBV7-9 with TRBJ1-5; tentative D call: TRBD1 (6 bases). Germline V gives CDR1 SEHNR, CDR2 FQNEAQ (reference sequence). The CDR3 is made up of 14 amino acids. Trimming removed 5 bases at V and 4 bases at J, with 12 bases between. Written as DNA, the CDR3 is TGTGCCAGCAGCCCTTCAGGGGCAAATCAGCCCCAGCATTTT. Translation gives CASSPSGANQPQHF. Together with reference TRBV7-9 and TRBJ1-5, the CDR3 gives the full variable domain: DTGVSQNPRHKITKRGQNVTFRCDPISEHNRLYWYRQTLGQGPEFLTYFQNEAQLEKSRLLSDRFSAERPKGSFSTLEIQRTEQGDSAMYLCASSPSGANQPQHFGDGTRLSIL.